This entry features one T cell receptor (beta chain) sequence. This clone was seen a handful of times. Its antigen is not yet known. Per-base quality was not reported, and no clone a single base away is much larger than it. TCRbeta CDR3 regions were amplified from genomic DNA by means of the immunoSEQ Assay, a bias-controlled multiplex PCR. As for the authors' bioinformatics: The number of nucleated cells in each sample was estimated by amplification of reference gene primers within the assay. Sequence reads were collapsed and filtered to measure the absolute abundance of every unique TCRbeta CDR3 rearrangement. For each sample, productive Simpson clonality was calculated as the square root of Simpson's diversity index across productive rearrangements. TCRdb limited this immuneACCESS table to in-frame rearrangements with V and J called. A share of clones is missing; checked studies link under half to unresolved V genes, and the rest is unexplained. The V and J calls and clone size come from that table; D and trimming were worked out from the DNA. The sample table lists 50,000 to 80,000 clones, roughly 91% of them with a count of one. Less than 1.5% of the sample comes from the top ten.

V trim: 6 bases; J trim: 4 bases; unmatched bases: 4. The CDR3 starts with the cysteine, ends with the phenylalanine, and has 13 residues. The kept DNA is CDR3 alone, 39 bases in frame from the first base. Whole blood was collected in K2EDTA tubes by collaborating institutions according to the institutions' own protocols. For TCRbeta analysis, collaborators shipped samples in one of three forms: frozen whole blood, isolated PBMCs, or DNA extracted from either of those sample types. The sample is drawn from a study of blood T cell repertoires in COVID-19 (TCRdb year 2020). Context from the whole study: Samples from collaborators originated in the United States, Italy and Spain and spanned both the acute and convalescent phases of COVID-19. The material from the prospective study consisted of cDNA or gDNA derived from T cells, B-cell-depleted T cells, or PBMCs. Deeply sampled blood TCRbeta repertoires from subjects exposed to, actively infected with, or recovered from COVID-19 were included in the dataset. The repertoires were released in a freely available public database intended as a resource for research on the immune response to SARS-CoV-2. The samples were drawn from two sources: the first 160 participants of the ongoing ImmuneRACE study, and approximately 1,300 subjects contributed by 6 global collaborators. Nearly every sample came with metadata listing a de-identified subject ID, COVID-19 status, age in years and sex. Where available, HLA class I and class II types were obtained from metadata supplied by the sample provider rather than from assay-based typing.

The paper as a whole reports these results and caveats: How much clinical and demographic metadata was included differed by source and by participant, and the metadata was provided uncurated.

The sequenced sample was peripheral blood. The rearrangement combines TRBV12-3 or TRBV12-4 with TRBJ1-2; the central 8 bases match TRBD1. The source is a man between 60 and 75 years old with acute or convalescent COVID-19. The DNA is as follows: TGTGCCAGCAGATCAGGGGGCGCCTATGGCTACACCTTC. It encodes CASRSGGAYGYTF.